This TCR beta chain was identified in a study of blood T cell repertoires in COVID-19. V dropped 11 bases and J dropped 1 base, with 10 bases sitting between them. This CDR3 is built from 12 residues. From germline, CDR1 is KGHSH and CDR2 LQKENI. Authors' data handling: Cell counts per sample came from amplifying reference gene primers. The data were produced by immunoSEQ multiplex PCR, yet TCRdb's version contains in-frame clones alone and is incomplete. V and J calls and clone size are those listed in that table; D and trimming were worked out from the DNA. The table shows some 200,000 clones, with about 79% occurring only once.

The sample consisted of PBMCs or T cells enriched from blood (not recorded which). The genes are TRBV18 and TRBJ2-3; unclear D gene. This sequence originates from a woman in her forties with acute COVID-19. Here the CDR3 reads CAGGAGTDTQYF. CDR3 nucleotides: TGTGCCGGCGGTGCTGGCACAGATACGCAGTATTTT.